Listed here are 26 T cell receptor beta chains from one sample, sequenced in a study of blood T cell repertoires in COVID-19. Clones were read by immunoSEQ multiplex PCR, and TCRdb kept only the in-frame ones, dropping some. The sample lists over 120,000 clones, over 70% seen once, with about 1.9% in the top ten. The sample taken for sequencing was peripheral blood. These receptors came from a woman aged 60-75 years with acute or convalescent COVID-19.

The J gene is TRBJ2-1, the V gene TRBV15; a weak D match, TRBD2 (5 bases). Between the trimmed V and J ends, which lost 3 bases and 7 bases, there was a span of 19 bases. There are 16 residues in the CDR3. Germline CDR1 LNHNV, CDR2 YYDKDF (reference sequence). The CDR3 DNA reads as TGTGCCACCAGCAGCACTAGGGCCCCCACCCAGAATGAGCAGTTCTTC. The encoded protein is CATSSTRAPTQNEQFF.

The rearrangement joins TRBV5-1 to TRBJ2-4; D remains unclear. The CDR3 length is 13 residues. The germline V gene encodes CDR1 SGHRS and CDR2 YFSETQ. V was shortened by 0 bases and J by 9 bases, with 10 bases between the two germline ends. In nucleotides, the CDR3 is TGCGCCAGCAGCTTGGGGCCTCGGAGCATTCAGTACTTC. Its protein product is CASSLGPRSIQYF.

V and J are TRBV6-5 and TRBJ2-7, with 7 bases lining up with TRBD1. The CDR3 has 13 residues. With 8 bases clipped from V and 1 base from J, the junction kept 5 bases outside the gene matches. Germline CDR1 and CDR2: MNHEY and SVGAGI. In nucleotides, the CDR3 is TGTGCCAGCCAGGGGGACGGATCCTACGAGCAGTACTTC. Protein sequence: CASQGDGSYEQYF.

V is TRBV5-4 and J is TRBJ2-7, with TRBD2 identical over 16 bases. The CDR3 is made up of 16 amino acids. Germline trimming cut 4 bases from V and 2 bases from J; bases unmatched to any gene: 3. Germline values: CDR1 SGHNT, CDR2 YYREEE (reference sequence). Written as DNA, the CDR3 is TGTGCCAGCAGCCCGGGACTAGCGGGAGGGGCCTACGAGCAGTACTTC. It specifies CASSPGLAGGAYEQYF.

The chain carries TRBV28 and TRBJ2-1; D ambiguous. CDR1 is MDHEN and CDR2 is SYDVKM in the germline V gene. CDR3 length equals 13 residues. V was cut by 2 bases and J by 5 bases, with 7 bases left in between. The DNA of the CDR3 is TGTGCCAGCAGTTTAAGAGGCAACAATGAGCAGTTCTTC. Its protein product is CASSLRGNNEQFF.

V usage is TRBV7-2 and J usage is TRBJ2-7; TRBD2 might be the D (6 bases). The CDR3 has 14 residues. V was pared by 3 bases and J by 0 bases, with 9 bases between. Germline V gene sequence: CDR1 SGHTA, CDR2 FQGNSA. CDR3 sequence reads: CASSFGGDSYEQYF. In DNA, the CDR3 is TGTGCCAGCAGCTTCGGAGGGGACTCCTACGAGCAGTACTTC. Complete variable domain (other parts from reference TRBV7-2 and TRBJ2-7): GAGVSQSPSNKVTEKGKDVELRCDPISGHTALYWYRQSLGQGLEFLIYFQGNSAPDKSGLPSDRFSAERTGGSVSTLTIQRTQQEDSAVYLCASSFGGDSYEQYFGPGTRLTVT.

This clone has just one count. The V and J genes are TRBV10-3 and TRBJ2-1; a weak D match, TRBD1 (5 bases). CDR3 size: 13 residues. CDR1 is ENHRY, CDR2 SYGVKD, per germline. The ends were cut back, 7 bases at V and 9 bases at J, with 16 bases in the middle. The DNA of the CDR3 is TGTGCCATCACTAAGGACACGATCACTGAGCAGTTCTTC. Its protein is CAITKDTITEQFF.

This chain links TRBV5-6 with TRBJ1-4, with 7 bases aligning to TRBD1. Germline CDR1 is SGHDT and CDR2 is YYEEEE. The CDR3 extends over 14 amino acids. With V trimmed by 4 bases and J by 5 bases, 5 bases remained unmatched. This CDR3 is CASSQTGPNEKLFF. CDR3 bases: TGTGCCAGCAGCCAGACAGGGCCGAATGAAAAACTGTTTTTT.

This clone was counted a few times. This chain joins TRBV6-5 and TRBJ1-1; 7 bases line up with TRBD1. This CDR3 is 16 amino acids long. V was clipped by 2 bases and J by 4 bases; unmatched bases: 10. CDR1 is MNHEY and CDR2 is SVGAGI in the germline V gene. CDR3 protein: CASSYEALQGITEAFF. CDR3 nucleotides: TGTGCCAGCAGTTACGAGGCCTTACAGGGGATCACTGAAGCTTTCTTT.

This clone appeared a single time. The chain combines TRBV29-1 with TRBJ2-7; D might be TRBD1 (6 bases). CDR1 and CDR2 from the germline V gene are SQVTM and ANQGSEA. This CDR3 has 13 residues. Trimming removed 6 bases at V and 3 bases at J, with 15 bases between. The CDR3: CSVRGGNSYEQYF. For the CDR3, the DNA is TGCAGCGTCAGAGGGGGTAATAGCTACGAGCAGTACTTC.

The chain joins TRBV3-1 (or the pseudogene TRBV3-2) to TRBJ2-7; TRBD1 aligns across 8 bases. V was pared by 0 bases and J by 3 bases, with 7 bases of the junction left unmatched. This CDR3 has 16 residues. CDR1 LGHDT and CDR2 YNNKEL come from the germline V gene (reference sequence). CDR3 DNA sequence: TGTGCCAGCAGCCAAGATCCTAGGACAGGGATCTACGAGCAGTACTTC. Protein product: CASSQDPRTGIYEQYF.

This clone was recorded a few times. The chain uses TRBV5-1 and TRBJ2-7; tentative D call: TRBD2 (5 bases). Germline CDR1 is SGHRS and CDR2 is YFSETQ. CDR3 size: 14 residues. V shed 0 bases and J shed 2 bases, with 9 bases lying between them. In DNA form, the CDR3 reads TGCGCCAGCAGCTTGGCTTCCGGGGCCTACGAGCAGTACTTC. This encodes CASSLASGAYEQYF. Combining the CDR3 with reference TRBV5-1 and TRBJ2-7 gives the whole variable domain KAGVTQTPRYLIKTRGQQVTLSCSPISGHRSVSWYQQTPGQGLQFLFEYFSETQRNKGNFPGRFSGRQFSNSRSEMNVSTLELGDSALYLCASSLASGAYEQYFGPGTRLTVT.

The genes are TRBV7-8 and TRBJ2-7, with a tentative D call TRBD2 (6 bases). In germline, CDR1 is SGHVS, CDR2 FQNEAQ. CDR3 size: 12 residues. The V gene lost 4 bases and the J gene lost 7 bases, with 11 bases spanning the gap. The CDR3 nucleotides read TGTGCCAGCAGCTGGGGGGAAAATGAGCAGTACTTC. Translation gives CASSWGENEQYF.

By proportion, this clone is medium-sized. The rearrangement joins TRBV5-1 to TRBJ1-5, with 8 bases fitting TRBD1. The CDR3 covers 15 residues. The germline V gene has CDR1 SGHRS and CDR2 YFSETQ. The V and J ends lost 0 bases and 6 bases, in that order; junction bases with no gene match: 5. CDR3 region: CASSLAGGYLQPQHF. CDR3 DNA: TGCGCCAGCAGCTTGGCAGGGGGCTATCTTCAGCCCCAGCATTTT.

The rearrangement joins TRBV24-1 to TRBJ1-2; TRBD1 aligns across 8 bases. Germline V gene sequence: CDR1 KGHDR, CDR2 SFDVKD. CDR3 length: 19 residues. Trimming cost V 1 base and J 3 bases; bases outside gene matches: 15. The CDR3 spells CATSDFGGTGRRPYYGYTF. The CDR3 nucleotides are TGTGCCACCAGTGATTTTGGGGGGACAGGTCGGCGGCCCTACTATGGCTACACCTTC.

The CDR3 region has the DNA TGTGCCAGCAGACCCGGGACTAGCGGGACGGCTAGCTCCTACAATGAGCAGTTCTTC. Its protein product is CASRPGTSGTASSYNEQFF. The genes are TRBV28 and TRBJ2-1, with 13 nucleotides matching TRBD2. The germline V gene has CDR1 MDHEN and CDR2 SYDVKM. The CDR3 runs 19 residues. V gave up 6 bases and J gave up 0 bases; unmatched junction bases: 11.

This clone was observed a handful of times. The rearrangement uses TRBV9 and TRBJ1-1; D might be TRBD1 (6 bases). Trimming left V 2 bases short and J 2 bases short, with 13 bases between. From germline, CDR1 is SGDLS and CDR2 YYNGEE. The CDR3 has 15 amino acids. In DNA, the CDR3 is TGTGCCAGCAGCGTCGGGACACTAGGTAACACTGAAGCTTTCTTT. As protein: CASSVGTLGNTEAFF.

This clone has a single count. The chain couples TRBV11-2 to TRBJ2-1; maybe TRBD2 (6 bases). Deletions cut 3 bases from V and 9 bases from J, with 18 bases between. This CDR3 comprises 15 residues. Germline CDR1 and CDR2: SGHAT and FQNNGV. The CDR3 here is CASSFQAGFGGEQFF. In DNA form, the CDR3 reads TGTGCCAGCAGCTTCCAGGCCGGGTTCGGGGGTGAGCAGTTCTTC.

The rearrangement links TRBV4-1 to TRBJ2-1; TRBD1 aligns across 8 bases. This CDR3 comprises 14 residues. Germline V gene lookup returns CDR1 MGHRA and CDR2 YSYEKL. V was pared by 2 bases and J by 8 bases, with 5 bases of the junction left unmatched. CDR3 sequence (DNA): TGCGCCAGCAGCCAAATCCTACAGGGGGATGAGCAGTTCTTC. It codes for CASSQILQGDEQFF.

The gene calls are TRBV13 and TRBJ2-3; D gene unclear. The CDR3 totals 16 residues. Germline loops: CDR1 PRHDT, CDR2 FYEKMQ (reference sequence). Trimming took 5 bases from V and 2 from J, leaving 17 bases between them. The CDR3 region has the DNA TGTGCCAGCAGCCAACAGTGGGTGGGCAACACAGATACGCAGTATTTT. As protein: CASSQQWVGNTDTQYF.

This clone has just one count. The J gene is TRBJ2-5, the V gene TRBV30; 14 bases match TRBD2. After removal of 4 bases from V and 4 bases from J, the junction contained 8 bases not matched to a gene. The CDR3 is 16 amino acids. Germline CDR1 and CDR2: GTSNPN and SVGIG (reference sequence). CDR3 protein: CAWNPGLAGVRETQYF. The DNA for the CDR3 is TGTGCCTGGAACCCGGGACTAGCGGGAGTTAGAGAGACCCAGTACTTC.

The rearrangement joins TRBV7-9 to TRBJ1-2, with a possible D match to TRBD1 (5 bases). The CDR3 is made up of 14 amino acids. V lost 0 bases to trimming and J lost 7 bases, with 12 bases between them. Germline V gene data show CDR1 as SEHNR and CDR2 as FQNEAQ (reference sequence). The CDR3: CASSLARGGGGYTF. The CDR3 nucleotides read TGTGCCAGCAGCTTAGCCCGCGGGGGGGGTGGCTACACCTTC.

This clone was seen many times. This chain joins TRBV7-9 and TRBJ1-2, with 7 bases identical to TRBD1. This CDR3 has 13 amino acids. Per germline, CDR1 SEHNR and CDR2 FQNEAQ (reference sequence). Germline trimming cut 3 bases from V and 2 bases from J; bases unmatched to any gene: 0. CDR3 region: CASSLGQNYGYTF. The CDR3 region has the DNA TGTGCCAGCAGCTTGGGACAGAACTATGGCTACACCTTC.

The DNA of the CDR3 is TGTGCCAGCAGAATCGCGGATGGAGAGCAGTACTTC. This codes for CASRIADGEQYF. This chain links TRBV27 with TRBJ2-7, with D hard to call. CDR3 length: 12 amino acids. The ends were cut back, 6 bases at V and 7 bases at J, with 13 bases in the middle. The germline V gene has CDR1 MNHEY and CDR2 SMNVEV (reference sequence).

V and J are TRBV27 and TRBJ2-7; 11 bases are a match to TRBD2. V lost 3 bases to trimming and J lost 3 bases; unmatched junction nucleotides: 1. There are 14 residues in the CDR3. Germline V gives CDR1 MNHEY, CDR2 SMNVEV (reference sequence). The CDR3 loop reads CASSLGTSGYEQYF. In DNA, the CDR3 is TGTGCCAGCAGTTTGGGGACTAGCGGCTACGAGCAGTACTTC.

The chain carries TRBV27 and TRBJ2-5; TRBD2 agrees at 11 bases. This CDR3 region has 16 residues. CDR1 and CDR2 (germline): MNHEY, SMNVEV (reference sequence). V was clipped by 2 bases and J by 7 bases; unmatched bases: 9. The CDR3 DNA follows: TGTGCCAGCAGTTTACGTACTAGCGGGAGAGGTGCGACCCAGTACTTC. It specifies CASSLRTSGRGATQYF.